The 21 T cell receptor beta chains listed next were all sequenced from one sample in a study of neurological immune-mediated disorders. TCRdb processed the 5' RACE reads anew with MiXCR; each CDR3 protein has one entry. The data contain about 35,000 distinct CDR3 sequences, less than 8.5% of them singletons. The sample was PBMCs. These receptor sequences come from a woman aged 35 to 49 in good health.

This clonotype was recorded at least ten times. The CDR3 DNA reads TGTGCCAGCAGTTTAAGTGGGACTGAAGCTTTCTTT. It yields the protein CASSLSGTEAFF. The rearrangement joins TRBV12-3 or TRBV12-4 to TRBJ1-1; D uncertain. Trimming took off 2 bases at V and 5 bases at J, with 6 bases between the two ends. The CDR3 length is 12 residues.

This clonotype appeared many times. This chain links TRBV4-1 with TRBJ2-6; the match to TRBD1 covers 9 bases. CDR1 is MGHRA, CDR2 YSYEKL, per germline. The CDR3 is made up of 17 amino acids. With 4 bases clipped from V and 0 bases from J, the junction kept 4 bases outside the gene matches. CDR3 residues: CASSPLQGASGANVLTF. CDR3 DNA sequence: TGCGCCAGCAGCCCTCTACAGGGGGCCTCTGGGGCCAACGTCCTGACTTTC.

This clonotype was observed at least ten times. The chain links TRBV12-3 or TRBV12-4 to TRBJ1-1, with 8 bases fitting TRBD1. This CDR3 has 13 residues. Germline trimming cut 6 bases from V and 4 bases from J; bases unmatched to any gene: 4. CDR3 sequence: CASSLGQGTEAFF. Written as DNA, the CDR3 is TGTGCCAGCAGCCTAGGACAGGGCACTGAAGCTTTCTTT.

In this sample, this clonotype turned up many times. V usage is TRBV5-5 and J usage is TRBJ1-1; maybe TRBD1 (5 bases). V lost 0 bases and J lost 1, with 10 bases in between. The CDR3 has 15 amino acids. Germline CDR1 is SGHKS and CDR2 is YYEKEE (reference sequence). The CDR3 DNA follows: TGTGCCAGCAGCTTGGAGGTTAGGGGGAACACTGAAGCTTTCTTT. It codes for CASSLEVRGNTEAFF.

This clonotype was counted ten times or more. The chain has TRBV5-1 and TRBJ2-3, with 8 positions matching TRBD2. From germline, CDR1 is SGHRS and CDR2 YFSETQ. The length of the CDR3 is 16 residues. Trimming at V came to 1 base and at J to 4 bases, leaving 8 bases not matched to a gene. The CDR3 is CASSLLPGGPPDTQYF. In DNA, the CDR3 is TGCGCCAGCAGCTTGTTACCGGGGGGGCCTCCAGATACGCAGTATTTT.

This clonotype was detected many times. CDR3 DNA sequence: TGTGCCAGCAGCCACGGGGGACGGGAGGCACCCCTCCACTTT. It encodes CASSHGGREAPLHF. This sequence joins TRBV4-2 and TRBJ1-6; D might be TRBD1 (5 bases). CDR1 is LGHNA and CDR2 is YNFKEQ in the germline V gene. V was clipped by 3 bases and J by 11 bases, with 14 bases between them. This CDR3 is 14 amino acids long.

This clonotype was observed a single time. CDR3 nucleotides: TGTGCCATCGCTAGCTCAGGTTCTAGGCGTACGCAGTATTTT. It yields the protein CAIASSGSRRTQYF. The chain links TRBV10-3 to TRBJ2-3, with a tentative D call TRBD2 (5 bases). The CDR3 runs to 14 residues. V was shortened by 8 bases and J by 8 bases, with 20 bases between the two germline ends. The germline CDR1 and CDR2 sequences are ENHRY and SYGVKD.

This clonotype was counted many times. This chain links TRBV24-1 with TRBJ2-1, with 7 positions matching TRBD1. Germline CDR1 and CDR2: KGHDR and SFDVKD. There are 15 residues in the CDR3. The J segment lost 8 bases and the V segment lost 6 bases, leaving 12 bases of the junction unmatched. The CDR3 here is CATSSARQGIDEQFF. In nucleotides, the CDR3 is TGTGCCACCAGTTCTGCGAGACAGGGTATCGATGAGCAGTTCTTC.

The rearrangement joins TRBV7-9 to TRBJ1-1; TRBD1 might be the D (5 bases). Looked up from germline, CDR1 is SEHNR and CDR2 is FQNEAQ (reference sequence). V lost 5 bases and J 7 bases, leaving 17 bases between the germline ends. The CDR3 is 14 amino acids. In nucleotides, the CDR3 is TGTGCCAGCAGCCCCTTTGACAGAAAAAATGAAGCTTTCTTT. This gives the protein CASSPFDRKNEAFF.

Ten or more counts support this clonotype. V usage is TRBV4-1 and J usage is TRBJ2-2; 7 nucleotides match TRBD1. The CDR3 totals 16 residues. Unmatched junction bases numbered 8, after V lost 2 bases and J lost 5 bases. The V gene's germline CDR1 is MGHRA and CDR2 YSYEKL. The CDR3 reads CASSQREGGFTGELFF. CDR3 nucleotide sequence: TGCGCCAGCAGCCAAAGAGAAGGGGGCTTTACCGGGGAGCTGTTTTTT.

This clonotype showed up many times. V gene TRBV7-9 combines with J gene TRBJ1-5, with 10 bases lining up with TRBD1. The CDR3 is 15 amino acids. Looked up from germline, CDR1 is SEHNR and CDR2 is FQNEAQ (reference sequence). V dropped 4 bases and J dropped 4; count of bases not matched to a gene: 4. The CDR3 loop reads CASSSPDRGNQPQHF. The CDR3 nucleotides are TGTGCCAGCAGCTCTCCGGACAGGGGGAATCAGCCCCAGCATTTT. The variable domain in full, completed from reference TRBV7-9 and TRBJ1-5, reads DTGVSQNPRHKITKRGQNVTFRCDPISEHNRLYWYRQTLGQGPEFLTYFQNEAQLEKSRLLSDRFSAERPKGSFSTLEIQRTEQGDSAMYLCASSSPDRGNQPQHFGDGTRLSIL.

This clonotype was observed at least ten times. This sequence joins TRBV20-1 and TRBJ2-2, with D maybe TRBD2 (6 bases). In germline, CDR1 is DFQATT, CDR2 SNEGSKA (reference sequence). Trimming cost V 0 bases and J 5 bases, with 13 bases left between them. There are 15 residues in the CDR3. The CDR3 DNA reads TGCAGTGCTAGAGAGCCCGTCGGAGGGACCGGGGAGCTGTTTTTT. It encodes CSAREPVGGTGELFF.

This clonotype was picked up many times. CDR3 nucleotide sequence: TGCAGCGTTGATTGGGACAGGGTACGGCGTGAGCAGTTCTTC. Translating gives CSVDWDRVRREQFF. The chain carries TRBV29-1 and TRBJ2-1, with 9 bases matching TRBD1. The length of the CDR3 is 14 residues. The germline V gene encodes CDR1 SQVTM and CDR2 ANQGSEA. With 3 bases clipped from V and 9 bases from J, the junction kept 9 bases outside the gene matches.

This clonotype was detected ten times or more. The J gene is TRBJ2-1, the V gene TRBV20-1; 8 bases map to TRBD2. The trim removed 6 bases at V and 7 bases at J, leaving 14 bases unmatched. The CDR3 consists of 15 residues. Germline assignment: CDR1 DFQATT and CDR2 SNEGSKA (reference sequence). The CDR3: CSAPQFPGGPNEQFF. In DNA, the CDR3 is TGCAGTGCGCCACAATTTCCGGGGGGGCCAAATGAGCAGTTCTTC.

There are many counts of this clonotype. The chain carries TRBV20-1 and TRBJ1-2; D possibly corresponds to TRBD1 (5 bases). Germline lookup yields CDR1 DFQATT and CDR2 SNEGSKA (reference sequence). V was clipped by 3 bases and J by 3 bases, with 17 bases between them. There are 15 residues in the CDR3. CDR3 sequence reads: CSASGTGGTDYGYTF. Written as DNA, the CDR3 is TGCAGTGCTAGTGGAACGGGAGGGACGGACTATGGCTACACCTTC.

This clonotype was picked up many times. The chain uses TRBV20-1 and TRBJ2-3, with TRBD2 matching over 16 bases. Per the germline V gene, CDR1 is DFQATT and CDR2 is SNEGSKA (reference sequence). Losses at the gene ends were 4 bases for V and 1 base for J; bases not matched to a gene: 8. This CDR3 contains 18 residues. The CDR3 DNA reads as TGCAGTGCTATGGGGCCGGGGACTAGCGGGAGGGGCACAGATACGCAGTATTTT. Protein product: CSAMGPGTSGRGTDTQYF.

The sample holds many counts of this clonotype. The chain combines TRBV11-2 with TRBJ2-2, with unresolved D. Germline loops: CDR1 SGHAT, CDR2 FQNNGV. The ends were cut back, 0 bases at V and 2 bases at J, with 13 bases in the middle. The CDR3 totals 17 residues. CDR3 protein: CASSLDSLRHNTGELFF. As DNA, the CDR3 is TGTGCCAGCAGCTTAGATTCTCTTAGGCATAACACCGGGGAGCTGTTTTTT.

In this sample, this clonotype turned up many times. V usage is TRBV5-1 and J usage is TRBJ1-2; possibly TRBD1 for D (5 bases). Trimming stripped 4 bases from V and 7 bases from J, with 17 bases between. Germline-derived CDR1 and CDR2 are SGHRS and YFSETQ. The CDR3 is made up of 14 amino acids. The CDR3 DNA follows: TGCGCCAGCAGCGTGGACACCGAGGGGTCTGGCTACACCTTC. It encodes CASSVDTEGSGYTF.

About this clonotype itself: One junction end does not reproduce the germline sequence, and a read error may be involved. The chain carries TRBV28 and TRBJ1-1; a possible D gene is TRBD1 (6 bases). Germline-derived CDR1 and CDR2 are MDHEN and SYDVKM. The CDR3 extends over 11 amino acids. The CDR3 loop reads CAGSLNRDTFF. In DNA, the CDR3 is TGTGCCGGCAGTTTAAACAGGGACACTTTCTTT.

This clonotype was detected ten times or more. The chain joins TRBV27 to TRBJ2-7; TRBD2 matches at 8 bases. The junction had 13 bases not matched to a gene; V was cut back by 4 bases and J by 5 bases. The germline V gene encodes CDR1 MNHEY and CDR2 SMNVEV (reference sequence). The CDR3 loop spans 16 amino acids. The CDR3 nucleotides read TGTGCCAGCAGTTCATCCCGGTTTGGTAGCGGGAACGAGCAGTACTTC. It translates to CASSSSRFGSGNEQYF.

This clonotype was observed at least ten times. The chain has TRBV7-2 and TRBJ2-7; 8 nucleotides agree with TRBD1. V gave up 5 bases and J gave up 3 bases; unmatched junction bases: 15. CDR1 and CDR2 from the germline V gene are SGHTA and FQGNSA. This CDR3 contains 17 residues. CDR3 DNA sequence: TGTGCCAGCAGCCTACGACCCTACGGGACAGGTTTCTACGAGCAGTACTTC. It translates to CASSLRPYGTGFYEQYF.